One sample yielded the 20 T cell receptor beta chains listed below, sequenced in a study of T cell changes during pregnancy in multiple sclerosis. Profiling relied on immunoSEQ multiplex PCR, and the TCRdb table lists in-frame clones only, not all of them. The sample holds 52,000 or so clones, 75% to 90% seen once. Source: CD4+ T cells from peripheral blood mononuclear cells, taken in the first trimester of pregnancy. Receptors originate from a female donor with multiple sclerosis, enrolled in a pregnancy study.

The chain carries TRBV27 and TRBJ1-1; tentative D call: TRBD1 (5 bases). Germline V lookup: CDR1 MNHEY, CDR2 SMNVEV (reference sequence). The V end lost 4 bases, the J end lost 4 bases, and 22 bases lay between the germline ends. The CDR3 totals 17 residues. The CDR3 bases are TGTGCCAGCAGTTCACAAGACGTGTTAGGGGTGAGCACTGAAGCTTTCTTT. This encodes CASSSQDVLGVSTEAFF.

The V call is TRBV6-6, the J call TRBJ2-5; maybe TRBD2 (5 bases). Trimming pared 4 bases from V and 2 bases from J, leaving 11 bases between. CDR1 is MNHNY and CDR2 is SVGAGI in the germline V gene (reference sequence). The CDR3 sequence is 14 residues long. The CDR3 spells CASSSTTGQETQYF. The CDR3 DNA reads as TGTGCCAGCAGTTCTACGACGGGGCAAGAGACCCAGTACTTC.

V and J are TRBV5-6 and TRBJ2-3, with TRBD1 as a possible D gene (6 bases). The V and J ends lost 2 bases and 0 bases respectively, with 13 bases between them. CDR3 length: 16 amino acids. The germline gives CDR1 SGHDT, CDR2 YYEEEE. This CDR3 is CASSFRSTGSTDTQYF. In nucleotides, the CDR3 is TGTGCCAGCAGCTTTAGATCGACAGGTAGCACAGATACGCAGTATTTT.

The V gene is TRBV30, the J gene TRBJ2-7; TRBD1 matches at 7 bases. The junction had 11 bases not matched to a gene; V was cut back by 0 bases and J by 3 bases. This CDR3 is built from 16 residues. The germline V gene has CDR1 GTSNPN and CDR2 SVGIG (reference sequence). CDR3 region: CAWSVFRQTGNYEQYF. The CDR3 nucleotides read TGTGCCTGGAGTGTTTTTAGGCAGACAGGGAACTACGAGCAGTACTTC.

The chain carries TRBV29-1 and TRBJ2-1, with D unclear. The V gene lost 4 bases and the J gene lost 2 bases, with 9 bases spanning the gap. This CDR3 comprises 13 residues. Germline CDR1 is SQVTM and CDR2 is ANQGSEA. The CDR3 bases are TGCAGCGTTGTCCCTCTTACCTACAATGAGCAGTTCTTC. Its translation: CSVVPLTYNEQFF.

The gene calls are TRBV10-3 and TRBJ1-6; D remains ambiguous. Deletions cut 11 bases from V and 5 bases from J, with 16 bases between. Germline V gene sequence: CDR1 ENHRY, CDR2 SYGVKD. The CDR3 has 14 residues. The CDR3 is CASRVYVDNSPLHF. CDR3 bases: TGTGCCTCCCGGGTCTACGTGGATAATTCACCCCTCCACTTT.

The count of this clone is one. J is TRBJ2-1 and V is TRBV28; 10 nucleotides line up with TRBD1. CDR1 and CDR2 from the germline V gene are MDHEN and SYDVKM. The CDR3 runs 15 residues. J gave up 6 bases and V 6 bases, and 8 bases lay outside the gene matches. CDR3 loop: CASSLTGGASNEQFF. The CDR3 DNA reads as TGTGCCAGCAGCCTGACAGGGGGCGCGTCCAATGAGCAGTTCTTC.

The rearrangement uses TRBV4-3 and TRBJ2-5, with 8 bases fitting TRBD2. V lost 4 bases to trimming and J lost 5 bases; unmatched junction nucleotides: 12. In germline, CDR1 is LGHNA, CDR2 YSLEER. The CDR3 extends over 16 amino acids. The DNA for the CDR3 is TGCGCCAGCAGCCTGGGTAGCGGGGTGAGTCAGGAGACCCAGTACTTC. This codes for CASSLGSGVSQETQYF.

This chain joins TRBV19 and TRBJ1-1; maybe TRBD1 (5 bases). Trimming pared 7 bases from V and 0 bases from J, leaving 21 bases between. Germline V lookup: CDR1 LNHDA, CDR2 SQIVND (reference sequence). This CDR3 contains 17 residues. The CDR3 DNA reads TGTGCCAGTACCCAAAGCTCAGGGCCAGCAATGAACACTGAAGCTTTCTTT. Its translation: CASTQSSGPAMNTEAFF. The whole variable domain, filled in from reference TRBV19 and TRBJ1-1, reads DGGITQSPKYLFRKEGQNVTLSCEQNLNHDAMYWYRQDPGQGLRLIYYSQIVNDFQKGDIAEGYSVSREKKESFPLTVTSAQKNPTAFYLCASTQSSGPAMNTEAFFGQGTRLTVV.

V usage is TRBV2 and J usage is TRBJ1-1; D is unresolved. CDR1 and CDR2 (germline): SNHLY, FYNNEI. The CDR3 is made up of 13 amino acids. V lost 4 bases and J 0 bases, leaving 6 bases between the germline ends. The CDR3 protein is CASSVQLNTEAFF. The CDR3 DNA is TGTGCCAGCAGTGTACAGCTGAACACTGAAGCTTTCTTT.

The chain links TRBV11-2 to TRBJ2-7; the D gene is possibly TRBD2 (5 bases). The CDR3 extends over 13 amino acids. The V gene's germline CDR1 is SGHAT and CDR2 FQNNGV. Trimming removed 4 bases from V and 11 bases from J, with 18 bases in between. CDR3 nucleotide sequence: TGTGCCAGCAGCTCCATACACCATACGCGGGAGTACTTC. Its translation is CASSSIHHTREYF.

The V and J genes are TRBV5-1 and TRBJ1-1; tentative D call: TRBD1 (6 bases). V was trimmed by 7 bases and J by 3 bases, leaving 22 bases between them. CDR1 and CDR2 (germline): SGHRS, YFSETQ. There are 16 residues in the CDR3. The CDR3 sequence is CASRLGGRLGDTEAFF. CDR3 nucleotide sequence: TGCGCCAGCCGCCTGGGGGGGCGCTTGGGGGACACTGAAGCTTTCTTT.

Worth noting for this clone: The junction departs from germline at one end; a sequencing error may be responsible. The sample contains more than one DNA sequence encoding this CDR3. The chain combines TRBV4-1 with TRBJ1-5; D uncertain. The germline CDR1 and CDR2 sequences are MGHRA and YSYEKL. The CDR3 sequence is 16 residues long. As DNA, the CDR3 is TGCGCCAGCAGCCAAGATCCGGGTAATAGCAATCAGCCTCAGCATTTT. Its protein product is CASSQDPGNSNQPQHF.

The J gene is TRBJ1-2, the V gene TRBV4-1; 9 positions match TRBD1. Germline V gives CDR1 MGHRA, CDR2 YSYEKL. Unmatched junction bases numbered 6, after V lost 4 bases and J lost 0 bases. The CDR3 is made up of 16 amino acids. The DNA for the CDR3 is TGCGCCAGCAGCCTTACCGGGACAGGGACTAACTATGGCTACACCTTC. Protein sequence: CASSLTGTGTNYGYTF.

V is TRBV6-5 and J is TRBJ2-2, with unresolved D. Trimming removed 5 bases from V and 1 base from J, with 8 bases in between. In germline, CDR1 is MNHEY, CDR2 SVGAGI. The CDR3 is 14 amino acids. The CDR3 DNA reads TGTGCCAGCAGTAACAAGCGGAACACCGGGGAGCTGTTTTTT. Amino acids: CASSNKRNTGELFF.

The chain combines TRBV29-1 with TRBJ1-1, with D perhaps TRBD1 (6 bases). Germline V lookup: CDR1 SQVTM, CDR2 ANQGSEA. The germline V and J ends were trimmed by 4 bases and 1 base, with 10 bases remaining between them. The CDR3 runs to 13 residues. The CDR3 spells CSVGRQANTEAFF. CDR3 coding DNA: TGCAGCGTTGGGAGACAGGCGAACACTGAAGCTTTCTTT.

The rearrangement uses TRBV19 and TRBJ2-7; 7 nucleotides align to TRBD1. Germline CDR1 reads LNHDA; CDR2 reads SQIVND (reference sequence). This CDR3 is 15 amino acids long. V was pared by 5 bases and J by 2 bases, with 9 bases of the junction left unmatched. CDR3 protein: CASSAEGATPYEQYF. In nucleotides, the CDR3 is TGTGCCAGTAGTGCCGAGGGGGCCACCCCCTACGAGCAGTACTTC.

This clone appeared once. The chain couples TRBV5-1 to TRBJ1-2, with D perhaps matching TRBD1 (5 bases). Germline CDR1 is SGHRS and CDR2 is YFSETQ. V was pared by 3 bases and J by 4 bases, with 16 bases between. CDR3 size: 15 residues. CDR3 loop: CASSSIGGKGYGYTF. The CDR3 DNA sequence: TGCGCCAGCAGCTCCATCGGGGGTAAGGGCTATGGCTACACCTTC.

The rearrangement joins TRBV5-5 to TRBJ1-6; 7 bases line up with TRBD1. Germline values: CDR1 SGHKS, CDR2 YYEKEE (reference sequence). The V and J ends lost 0 bases and 7 bases, in that order; junction bases with no gene match: 1. The CDR3 loop spans 14 amino acids. CDR3 in DNA: TGTGCCAGCAGCTTGGGACAGGGAAATTCACCCCTCCACTTT. Protein product: CASSLGQGNSPLHF.

This chain joins TRBV6-4 and TRBJ2-5, with a weak D call TRBD1 (6 bases). V was cut by 4 bases and J by 4 bases, with 10 bases left in between. The CDR3 has 13 amino acids. The germline gives CDR1 MRHNA, CDR2 SNTAGT. The CDR3 nucleotides read TGTGCCAGCAGTGCCGTACAGGGAGAGACCCAGTACTTC. Encoded protein: CASSAVQGETQYF.